The 29 T cell receptor beta chains below were found in one sample sequenced in a study of shared clonotypes between healthy human individuals. Only in-frame clones appear in the TCRdb table, and some are missing; sequencing was by immunoSEQ multiplex PCR. The repertoire holds about 2.2 million clones, with 93% as singletons. Terminally differentiated effector memory CD45RA+ cells were excluded from the naive CD8 cells, which were CD45RO-negative and positively selected for CCR7. The specimen was naive CD8+ T cells from PBMCs. Receptor source: a man between 18 and 29 years old in good health. Some clones in this sample may be carry-over from other donors' samples.

CDR3 sequence reads: CASSYSGRALGELFF. Written as DNA, the CDR3 is TGTGCCAGCAGTTACTCAGGGAGGGCCCTCGGGGAGCTGTTTTTT. This chain joins TRBV6-5 and TRBJ2-2; TRBD2 agrees at 7 bases. This CDR3 is built from 15 residues. V lost 0 bases to trimming and J lost 7 bases; unmatched junction nucleotides: 5. CDR1 and CDR2 (germline): MNHEY, SVGAGI.

This clone was detected once. The J gene is TRBJ2-1, the V gene TRBV4-1; the match to TRBD2 covers 8 bases. Germline CDR1 MGHRA, CDR2 YSYEKL. This CDR3 comprises 15 residues. Trimming at V came to 1 base and at J to 8 bases, leaving 7 bases not matched to a gene. CDR3 in DNA: TGCGCCAGCAGCCAAGGGGGTAGCGGGACCTATGAGCAGTTCTTC. Its protein product is CASSQGGSGTYEQFF.

The chain is built from TRBV19 and TRBJ1-5, with D uncertain. V gave up 3 bases and J gave up 3 bases, with 9 bases separating them. The CDR3 has 14 amino acids. CDR1 and CDR2 from the germline V gene are LNHDA and SQIVND (reference sequence). The CDR3 DNA reads TGTGCCAGTAGTATTTGGAGCCACAATCAGCCCCAGCATTTT. This encodes CASSIWSHNQPQHF.

The genes are TRBV11-2 and TRBJ2-1; possibly TRBD1 for D (5 bases). Trimming took off 7 bases at V and 2 bases at J, with 9 bases between the two ends. CDR1 and CDR2 from the germline V gene are SGHAT and FQNNGV. The CDR3 covers 13 residues. The CDR3 DNA reads as TGTGCCAGCACCGACAGCGCCTACAATGAGCAGTTCTTC. Its translation is CASTDSAYNEQFF.

This rearrangement joins TRBV6-5 to TRBJ2-7, with 12 bases lining up with TRBD2. Germline loops: CDR1 MNHEY, CDR2 SVGAGI. The junction had 8 bases not matched to a gene; V was cut back by 4 bases and J by 4 bases. The CDR3 has 16 residues. The CDR3 nucleotides are TGTGCCAGCAGTTGGACTAGCGGGATTATTACTTACGAGCAGTACTTC. This gives the protein CASSWTSGIITYEQYF.

The CDR3 DNA reads as TGTGCCAGCAGCGAAACAGGGGGCGGGGAAGCTTTCTTT. This encodes CASSETGGGEAFF. This chain links TRBV5-6 with TRBJ1-1, with 9 positions matching TRBD1. V dropped 4 bases and J dropped 8; count of bases not matched to a gene: 6. In germline, CDR1 is SGHDT, CDR2 YYEEEE. The CDR3 has 13 amino acids. The full variable domain, in which reference TRBV5-6 and TRBJ1-1 provide the parts outside the CDR3, is DAGVTQSPTHLIKTRGQQVTLRCSPKSGHDTVSWYQQALGQGPQFIFQYYEEEERQRGNFPDRFSGHQFPNYSSELNVNALLLGDSALYLCASSETGGGEAFFGQGTRLTVV.

The rearrangement links TRBV28 to TRBJ1-5; 11 nucleotides align to TRBD1. Trimming took 8 bases from V and 7 from J; bases not matched to a gene: 16. CDR3 size: 17 residues. Per the germline V gene, CDR1 is MDHEN and CDR2 is SYDVKM. In DNA form, the CDR3 reads TGTGCCAGCTCAGGGCTCGCTTTGGACAGGGGGCAACAGCCCCAGCATTTT. It specifies CASSGLALDRGQQPQHF.

The rearrangement uses TRBV19 and TRBJ1-5; D is ambiguous. The germline V gene encodes CDR1 LNHDA and CDR2 SQIVND (reference sequence). V shed 10 bases and J shed 4 bases, with 20 bases lying between them. The CDR3 runs to 15 residues. The CDR3 DNA reads as TGTGCCACCCAATCCTTCCGTCGGGGTAATCAGCCCCAGCATTTT. This sequence encodes CATQSFRRGNQPQHF.

The chain carries TRBV28 and TRBJ2-1, with a possible D match to TRBD2 (7 bases). This CDR3 region has 16 residues. Germline V gives CDR1 MDHEN, CDR2 SYDVKM. Trimming removed 2 bases at V and 15 bases at J, with 26 bases between. The CDR3 is CASSLMASPRLGGLFF. In DNA form, the CDR3 reads TGTGCCAGCAGTTTAATGGCTAGCCCACGCTTGGGGGGGCTGTTCTTC.

The chain combines TRBV7-2 with TRBJ2-5; D is possibly TRBD1 (5 bases). The CDR3 consists of 13 residues. The ends were cut back, 6 bases at V and 5 bases at J, with 13 bases in the middle. Germline CDR1 reads SGHTA; CDR2 reads FQGNSA. CDR3 protein: CASRRRGGETQYF. For the CDR3, the DNA is TGTGCCAGCAGACGTAGGGGTGGGGAGACCCAGTACTTC.

V gene TRBV29-1 combines with J gene TRBJ1-2; a weak D match, TRBD1 (5 bases). The CDR3 contains 14 residues. Trimming pared 3 bases from V and 5 bases from J, leaving 16 bases between. CDR1 SQVTM and CDR2 ANQGSEA come from the germline V gene. The CDR3 region is CSVEVAGIRYGYTF. The CDR3 DNA reads TGCAGCGTTGAGGTAGCAGGGATTAGGTATGGCTACACCTTC.

The chain is built from TRBV6-1 and TRBJ2-3; D may be TRBD1 or TRBD2 (6 bases each). The CDR3 loop spans 15 amino acids. Trimming stripped 6 bases from V and 13 bases from J, with 26 bases between. Germline CDR1 is MNHNS and CDR2 is SASEGT. CDR3 residues: CASSTTGTSSKKEYF. The CDR3 DNA is TGTGCCAGCAGCACTACAGGGACTTCTTCAAAAAAGGAGTATTTT.

This clone was detected a few times. At the DNA level, this CDR3 is encoded by other sequences in the same sample as well. The chain employs TRBV7-9 and TRBJ2-7; D gene uncertain. Germline V gene data show CDR1 as SEHNR and CDR2 as FQNEAQ (reference sequence). Trimming removed 4 bases at V and 2 bases at J, with 3 bases between. The CDR3 sequence is 11 residues long. The CDR3 nucleotides are TGTGCCAGCAGCTCGACCTACGAGCAGTACTTC. It yields the protein CASSSTYEQYF.

This chain uses TRBV9 with TRBJ1-4, with TRBD1 matching 7 bases. CDR3 length: 15 amino acids. Germline CDR1 is SGDLS and CDR2 is YYNGEE. With V trimmed by 1 base and J by 5 bases, 5 bases remained unmatched. CDR3 sequence reads: CASSVRQGLNEKLFF. The CDR3 bases are TGTGCCAGCAGCGTACGACAGGGTCTAAATGAAAAACTGTTTTTT.

V is TRBV15 and J is TRBJ2-5; TRBD1 matches 10 bases. This CDR3 is built from 16 residues. Germline CDR1 reads LNHNV; CDR2 reads YYDKDF (reference sequence). The V gene end was trimmed by 4 bases and the J gene end by 5 bases; junction bases not matched to a gene: 10. CDR3 nucleotides: TGTGCCACCAGCACCCCGGGGACAGGGGTATTGGAGACCCAGTACTTC. Protein: CATSTPGTGVLETQYF.

The J gene is TRBJ2-7, the V gene TRBV10-1; a weak D match, TRBD2 (6 bases). CDR1 is WNHNN, CDR2 SYGVQD, per germline (reference sequence). This CDR3 is 13 amino acids long. Trimming pared 6 bases from V and 3 bases from J, leaving 12 bases between. This CDR3 is CASSRGYGYEQYF. CDR3 in DNA: TGCGCCAGCAGCCGGGGGTACGGCTACGAGCAGTACTTC.

The chain recombines TRBV27 with TRBJ2-2, with 8 bases matching TRBD1. The CDR3 spans 16 residues. The germline V gene has CDR1 MNHEY and CDR2 SMNVEV (reference sequence). V lost 6 bases and J lost 0; bases outside the gene matches: 6. The CDR3 reads CASSIQGVSNTGELFF. The DNA of the CDR3 is TGTGCCAGCAGCATACAGGGGGTTTCGAACACCGGGGAGCTGTTTTTT.

The chain joins TRBV5-1 to TRBJ2-1; 10 bases map to TRBD2. Germline CDR1 and CDR2: SGHRS and YFSETQ. This CDR3 is built from 17 residues. Trimming removed 2 bases from V and 9 bases from J; junction bases left unmatched: 14. The CDR3 region is CASSLGEGLALPSEQFF. The CDR3 region has the DNA TGCGCCAGCAGCTTAGGGGAGGGACTAGCGCTTCCGAGTGAGCAGTTCTTC.

This clone has a handful of counts. This chain joins TRBV6-1 and TRBJ1-1; D gene ambiguous. Trimming removed 7 bases from V and 2 bases from J, with 11 bases in between. Germline V gene lookup returns CDR1 MNHNS and CDR2 SASEGT. The CDR3 length is 13 residues. The CDR3 nucleotides are TGTGCCAGCACTCAGGCGATTAACACTGAAGCTTTCTTT. As protein: CASTQAINTEAFF.

CDR3 bases: TGTGCCAGCAGTACCTGGACAGGGGGCTTAGAGCAGTACTTC. This gives the protein CASSTWTGGLEQYF. The chain is built from TRBV27 and TRBJ2-7, with 11 nucleotides matching TRBD1. V shed 5 bases and J 7 bases; nucleotides not matched to a gene: 7. Germline-derived CDR1 and CDR2 are MNHEY and SMNVEV (reference sequence). The CDR3 totals 14 residues.

The gene calls are TRBV4-1 and TRBJ2-5; D may be TRBD1 (5 bases). This CDR3 has 15 amino acids. With 0 bases removed from V and 2 bases from J, the gap between germline ends came to 10 bases. Germline V gene lookup returns CDR1 MGHRA and CDR2 YSYEKL. The CDR3 DNA is TGCGCCAGCAGCCAAGACATAAGGGGACAAGAGACCCAGTACTTC. The encoded protein is CASSQDIRGQETQYF.

The V call is TRBV27, the J call TRBJ2-7; TRBD1 aligns across 8 bases. Germline CDR1 and CDR2: MNHEY and SMNVEV (reference sequence). This CDR3 is built from 14 residues. J lost 5 bases, V lost 2 bases, and 5 bases had no gene match. The CDR3 nucleotides read TGTGCCAGCAGTTTAGGGGGCAGGGGGCACGAGCAGTACTTC. Its translation is CASSLGGRGHEQYF.

The V and J genes are TRBV19 and TRBJ2-5, with D perhaps TRBD2 (7 bases). This CDR3 has 14 amino acids. Trimming pared 8 bases from V and 4 bases from J, leaving 17 bases between. CDR1 LNHDA and CDR2 SQIVND come from the germline V gene (reference sequence). CDR3 nucleotides: TGTGCCAGTTCTACCCTGAGGGGGGGAGAGACCCAGTACTTC. Amino acids: CASSTLRGGETQYF. Full variable domain (rest looked up from reference TRBV19 and TRBJ2-5): DGGITQSPKYLFRKEGQNVTLSCEQNLNHDAMYWYRQDPGQGLRLIYYSQIVNDFQKGDIAEGYSVSREKKESFPLTVTSAQKNPTAFYLCASSTLRGGETQYFGPGTRLLVL.

V usage is TRBV28 and J usage is TRBJ2-1; perhaps D is TRBD1 or TRBD2 (6 bases each). The CDR3 spans 17 residues. CDR1 is MDHEN and CDR2 is SYDVKM in the germline V gene. The V end was cut by 2 bases, the J end by 4 bases, with 18 bases between. CDR3 protein: CASSLLRGQGGYNEQFF. The CDR3 DNA is TGTGCCAGCAGTTTACTCCGGGGCCAAGGGGGGTACAATGAGCAGTTCTTC.

The rearrangement joins TRBV9 to TRBJ2-1; D unclear. Germline V gene sequence: CDR1 SGDLS, CDR2 YYNGEE. With 1 base removed from V and 9 bases from J, the gap between germline ends came to 23 bases. The CDR3 is 17 residues long. The CDR3 coding sequence is TGTGCCAGCAGCGTATGGAGCTACCAAAGCCCTACCACTGAGCAGTTCTTC. Its translation is CASSVWSYQSPTTEQFF.

The chain joins TRBV5-5 to TRBJ2-7; TRBD1 aligns across 11 bases. Germline CDR1 and CDR2: SGHKS and YYEKEE (reference sequence). V dropped 0 bases and J dropped 3; count of bases not matched to a gene: 5. The length of the CDR3 is 16 residues. The CDR3 loop reads CASSLAAGQGVYEQYF. CDR3 nucleotide sequence: TGTGCCAGCAGCTTGGCCGCGGGACAGGGGGTCTACGAGCAGTACTTC.

This clone was counted once. This chain uses TRBV5-5 with TRBJ2-7, with 9 bases aligning to TRBD2. Trimming took 4 bases from V and 6 from J; bases not matched to a gene: 8. The germline V gene encodes CDR1 SGHKS and CDR2 YYEKEE (reference sequence). This CDR3 comprises 14 residues. The CDR3 region is CASSLSGRKPEQYF. The CDR3, as DNA: TGTGCCAGCAGCCTTAGCGGGAGAAAACCCGAGCAGTACTTC.

The chain joins TRBV12-5 to TRBJ2-5; 10 bases fit TRBD1. The CDR3 runs to 14 residues. After removal of 6 bases from V and 4 bases from J, the junction contained 5 bases not matched to a gene. CDR1 LGHNT and CDR2 FRNRAP come from the germline V gene. Here the CDR3 DNA reads TGTGCTAGTGGACCGGACAGGGGGGGAGAGACCCAGTACTTC. Its translation is CASGPDRGGETQYF.

The chain links TRBV4-1 to TRBJ2-1; TRBD2 aligns across 9 bases. Germline V CDR1 and CDR2: MGHRA, YSYEKL. CDR3 length: 15 residues. V lost 4 bases to trimming and J lost 1 base; unmatched junction nucleotides: 2. CDR3 bases: TGCGCCAGCAGCCGGACTAGCGAATCCTACAATGAGCAGTTCTTC. Protein sequence: CASSRTSESYNEQFF.